This T cell receptor (beta chain) was recovered during a study of early T cells in non-severe SARS-CoV-2 infection. Tagging with unique molecular identifiers was applied to individual cDNA molecules. TCRdb reprocessed the 5' RACE reads with MiXCR, giving one entry per CDR3 protein. The sample includes around 62,000 distinct CDR3 sequences, around 4.7% of them seen just once. This CDR3 region has 13 residues. CDR1 SQVTM and CDR2 ANQGSEA come from the germline V gene. The V gene lost 4 bases and the J gene lost 6 bases, with 16 bases spanning the gap. This clonotype was seen only a few times. The sequenced material came from whole blood. The sequence was collected from an adult who was a healthcare worker with PCR-confirmed SARS-CoV-2 infection or an uninfected control (not recorded which). The chain couples TRBV29-1 to TRBJ2-7; D could derive from TRBD1 or TRBD2 (6 bases each). CDR3 DNA sequence: TGCAGCGTTGGAGGGGGGAGAGGTTTCGAGCAGTACTTC. Its protein is CSVGGGRGFEQYF.